Sequencing of this T cell receptor beta chain was carried out in a study of T cell responses to AZD1222 COVID-19 vaccine. Regarding the study as a whole: Targets within unmutated variant regions were reportedly found for nearly half of spike-specific TCRs.

TCRdb keeps only in-frame clones here, not all; method: immunoSEQ multiplex PCR. Of around 120,000 clones detected, 75% to 90% appear once; the ten largest clones hold 8.5% to 14%. Comments on this clone: Its antigen is unidentified.

Trimming removed 1 base at V and 4 bases at J, with 19 bases between. There are 18 residues in the CDR3. Per the germline V gene, CDR1 is SEHNR and CDR2 is FQNEAQ (reference sequence). The sequence was obtained from an adult in good health. The sample in question was peripheral blood, obtained on day 0 of MenACWY control vaccination. This chain connects TRBV7-9 to TRBJ2-2; tentative D call: TRBD2 (5 bases). In DNA form, the CDR3 reads TGTGCCAGCAGCTTAGTAAATTCCCTACTAGTCTCCACCGGGGAGCTGTTTTTT. This translates into CASSLVNSLLVSTGELFF.